This T cell receptor beta chain is drawn from a study of regulatory T cells in long-lasting Graves disease. For TCR beta, libraries came from iRepertoire HTBI primers and Arm-PCR of CDR3 regions. In TCRdb, the multiplex PCR reads were re-called with MiXCR into one record per CDR3 protein. Of around 250,000 distinct CDR3 sequences listed, around 19% are singletons. Trimming removed 4 bases from V and 0 bases from J; junction bases left unmatched: 3. Germline V gives CDR1 SGHKS, CDR2 YYEKEE (reference sequence). CDR3 length: 15 residues. This clonotype came up many times. Noted time point: newly diagnosed GD, antithyroid drugs for less than 3 months. There was RNA extracted from PBMCs, and the TCR library was made from it.

The chain is built from TRBV5-5 and TRBJ1-5; 8 bases line up with TRBD1. The clonotype comes from a female donor with Graves disease. The sequenced sample was peripheral blood mononuclear cells (PBMCs), obtained at new diagnosis, from a patient treated with antithyroid drugs. The CDR3 protein is CASSLTGDSNQPQHF. The CDR3 coding sequence is TGTGCCAGCAGCCTGACAGGGGATAGCAATCAGCCCCAGCATTTT.